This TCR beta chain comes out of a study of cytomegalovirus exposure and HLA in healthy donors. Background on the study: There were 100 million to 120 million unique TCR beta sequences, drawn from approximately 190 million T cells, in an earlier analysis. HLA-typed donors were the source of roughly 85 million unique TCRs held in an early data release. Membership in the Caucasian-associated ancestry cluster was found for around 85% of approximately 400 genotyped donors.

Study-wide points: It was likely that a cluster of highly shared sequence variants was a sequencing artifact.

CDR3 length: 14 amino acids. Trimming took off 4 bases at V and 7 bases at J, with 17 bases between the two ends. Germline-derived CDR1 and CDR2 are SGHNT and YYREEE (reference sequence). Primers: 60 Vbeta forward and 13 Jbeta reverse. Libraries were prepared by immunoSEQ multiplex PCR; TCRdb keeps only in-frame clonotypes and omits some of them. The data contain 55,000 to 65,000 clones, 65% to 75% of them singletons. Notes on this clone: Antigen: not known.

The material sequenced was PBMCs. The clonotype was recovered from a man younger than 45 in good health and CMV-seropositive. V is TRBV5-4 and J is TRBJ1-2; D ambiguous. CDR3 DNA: TGTGCCAGCAGCCCCCGGCGAGGTGAGAGTGGCTACACCTTC. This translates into CASSPRRGESGYTF.